This T cell receptor beta chain is drawn from a study of beta chain features in type 1 diabetes. Notes on the study in general: When VDJ junctions were examined, type 1 diabetes patients showed fewer insertions and more deletions. The similarity of naive, central memory and Treg TCRB repertoires appeared greater among patients than among healthy donors. Shortening that was moderate but significant affected the TCRB CDR3s of Type 1 diabetes patients in all four CD4+ subsets.

The CDR3 is 13 amino acids. Trimming removed 2 bases from V and 7 bases from J, with 10 bases in between. Germline values: CDR1 SGHNT, CDR2 YYREEE (reference sequence). One heparinised blood draw averaging approximately 0.11 L was given by each donor. Expressed TCRB transcripts were sequenced because the isolated RNA had all been reverse transcribed beforehand. There were 3 million to 4 million reads on average in the naive, central memory and regulatory T cell samples. Produced via immunoSEQ multiplex PCR; TCRdb's table is partial and in-frame only. The table has approximately 170,000 clones, 7.5% to 8.5% seen once; the top ten hold under 0.55%. Concerning this clone itself: Its specificity is unknown.

Material for sequencing was central memory CD4+ T cells from blood. The chain employs TRBV5-4 and TRBJ1-5; TRBD1 is a possible D gene (5 bases). The TCR sequence derives from a man aged 18 to 29 with type 1 diabetes. CDR3 nucleotide sequence: TGTGCCAGCAGCTTAGGACATTCGCAGCCCCAGCATTTT. It specifies CASSLGHSQPQHF.